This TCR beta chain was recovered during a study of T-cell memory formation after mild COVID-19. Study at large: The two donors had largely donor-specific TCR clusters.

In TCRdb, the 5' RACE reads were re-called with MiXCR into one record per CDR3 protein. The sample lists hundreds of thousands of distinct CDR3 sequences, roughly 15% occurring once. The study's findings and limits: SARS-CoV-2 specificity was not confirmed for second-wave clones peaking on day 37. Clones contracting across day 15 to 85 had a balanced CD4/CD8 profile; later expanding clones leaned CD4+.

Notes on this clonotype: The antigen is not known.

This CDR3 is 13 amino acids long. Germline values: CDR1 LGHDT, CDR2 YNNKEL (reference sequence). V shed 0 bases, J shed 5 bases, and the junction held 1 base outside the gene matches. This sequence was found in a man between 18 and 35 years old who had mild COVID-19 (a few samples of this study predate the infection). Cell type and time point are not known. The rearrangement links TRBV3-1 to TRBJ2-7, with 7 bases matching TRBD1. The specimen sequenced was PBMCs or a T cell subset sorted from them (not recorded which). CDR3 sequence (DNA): TGTGCCAGCAGCCAAGATGACAGGGACGAGCAGTACTTC. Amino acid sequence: CASSQDDRDEQYF.